This T cell receptor (beta chain) appears in the sequencing data of a study of shared clonotypes between healthy human individuals (TCRdb year 2020). With regard to the full study: A few men and a couple of women, aged 18 to 49 years, made up the cohort. For each donor, CD4 naive and CD4 memory were each given three plates, CD8 naive was given two plates, and CD8 memory was given one plate. The study deeply sequenced blood TCR repertoires of about 5 healthy adults to estimate repertoire size and the extent of clonotype sharing between individuals. Different laboratories and diverse techniques were used to prepare libraries and sequence TCR repertoires, to increase sequencing depth and limit assay-specific biases. Leukapheresis yielded between about 0.94 and 8.9 billion PBMCs per donor.

Using the deep immunoSEQ assay, TCR CDR3 regions were amplified from genomic DNA by multiplex PCR. Genomic DNA extracted from each cell subset was distributed evenly over all wells of several immunoSEQ 96-well plates, and each plate served as one replicate. Each replicate PCR for sorted subsets received roughly 200 ng genomic DNA, equal to about 29,000 T cell genomes. The purified libraries were quantified using a Qubit 3.0 fluorometer, sized with a Bioanalyzer 2100, and then quantified again using the KAPA Library Quantification kit. Each immunoSEQ 96-well plate was sequenced on its own single-read 150-cycle Illumina NextSeq 550 flow cell. Processing in the source paper ran as follows. The immunoSEQ output contained only junctional sequences without quality scores, so filtering could not match that applied to full-length reads. To assign V/J genes and CDR3, sequences were annotated using PyIR, a Python wrapper for IgBLAST v1.9, with IMGT germline references. Reads with weak V/J assignments (E-value above 1e-6), missing CDR3, stop codons, out-of-frame junctions, or ambiguous translated residues were removed. V3J clonotypes were defined as sequences sharing the same inferred V gene, J gene, and CDR3 amino acid sequence. Percentage overlap between repertoires was calculated by dividing the number of shared unique clonotypes by the size of the smaller repertoire. RTK rarefaction, the Chao1 estimator, and Recon v2.1 estimates of unobserved clonotypes were used to assess repertoire richness. Generation probabilities were computed with OLGA for all TCRbeta clonotypes obtained by the gDNA method from several donors. In its TCRdb copy, this immuneACCESS table keeps in-frame sequences only and misses some clones. Where compared with another copy, unresolved V genes explain less than half of these, and the others have no known cause. V and J calls and clone size come straight from that table; D and trimming were deduced from the DNA. In all, the sample holds about 980,000 clones, and about three quarters of those were seen once. Over 1.3% of the sample is in the top ten clones.

Here is what the overall study found, with its caveats: Clonotypes shared by all four sorted-subset donors showed higher generation probabilities than non-shared clonotypes. Sampling was restricted to blood, and TCR repertoires in tissues likely differ from the TCR repertoires found in blood. When four donors were compared, the shared fraction of clonotypes was approximately 5% for naive CD4, about 4% for naive CD8, 2% to 2.5% for memory CD4, and 0.35% to 0.4% for memory CD8. Estimated clonotype richness was generally larger for naive than for memory subsets. The small number of donors limited the genetic and exposure-history diversity represented. Incomplete sequencing was indicated by rarefaction of sorted-subset datasets, despite the large sequencing depth. Pairwise subsampling led to the expectation that sequencing depth would affect the degree of clonotype sharing among donors.

Of note for this clone: No cognate antigen has been identified for it. Per-base qualities were not stored, and no clone one base away is much larger.

Reading the germline V gene gives CDR1 SGHRS and CDR2 YFSETQ. V is cut by 4 bases and J by 9 bases, and the space between the germline ends is 21 bases. The CDR3 starts with the cysteine, ends with the phenylalanine, and has 15 residues. The kept DNA is CDR3 alone, 45 bases in frame from the first base. Donors were healthy HIV-negative adults with no recently reported acute infections or vaccinations. All donors were Caucasian adults living in Nashville, Tennessee, USA. CD4+ T cells were enriched by magnetic negative selection, after which naive cells were positively selected on CD45RA and the negative fraction was taken as the memory subset. After blood collection by leukapheresis, PBMCs were isolated using Ficoll-Histopaque density gradient centrifugation and then cryopreserved in the vapor phase of liquid nitrogen. Purity and quantity of every magnetically sorted T cell population were checked by analytical flow cytometry. Each sorted fraction had its genomic DNA isolated and then quantified by UV absorbance on a Nanodrop 2000c.

The specimen was memory CD4+ T cells sorted from blood. Taken with the paper, the label for cell subset or site translates to: CD45RA-negative fraction. The clonotype was recovered from a man younger than 35 in good health. The chain employs TRBV5-1 and TRBJ2-3; the D gene is possibly TRBD1, with 6 bases matching. The bases are TGCGCCAGCAGCCCGGACAGCCCGGGGTCGCAAACGCAGTATTTT. Translation gives CASSPDSPGSQTQYF.